One and the same sample provided the 24 T cell receptor beta chains below, sequenced in a study of blood T cell repertoires in COVID-19. The method was immunoSEQ multiplex PCR; TCRdb's version includes in-frame clones alone and lacks a portion of them. This repertoire shows 110,000 or so clones, about 87% found once; its top ten account for around 1.1%. Sample: peripheral blood. These receptor sequences come from a human donor in a cohort sampled during active COVID-19.

The rearrangement joins TRBV27 to TRBJ2-7; TRBD1 matches at 9 bases. The CDR3 has 16 amino acids. V shed 2 bases, J shed 2 bases, and the junction held 7 bases outside the gene matches. Germline CDR1 reads MNHEY; CDR2 reads SMNVEV (reference sequence). CDR3: CASSLKLRDRAYEQYF. The CDR3, as DNA: TGTGCCAGCAGTTTAAAATTGAGGGACAGGGCCTACGAGCAGTACTTC.

The chain has TRBV7-9 and TRBJ2-1, with D possibly matching TRBD1 (6 bases). CDR3 length: 15 residues. Per germline, CDR1 SEHNR and CDR2 FQNEAQ (reference sequence). V lost 5 bases and J 3 bases, leaving 14 bases between the germline ends. The CDR3 DNA reads as TGTGCCAGCAGCCTACTAGTAGGGGGCTACAATGAGCAGTTCTTC. It encodes CASSLLVGGYNEQFF.

Comments on this clone: This sample includes further DNA sequences coding for the same CDR3. The chain uses TRBV7-2 and TRBJ2-5; TRBD1 agrees at 10 bases. V shed 5 bases, J shed 4 bases, and the junction held 7 bases outside the gene matches. The CDR3 has 15 amino acids. In germline, CDR1 is SGHTA, CDR2 FQGNSA. In nucleotides, the CDR3 is TGTGCCAGCAGCCGTGACAGGGGGCGCGGAGAGACCCAGTACTTC. Its protein product is CASSRDRGRGETQYF. Complete variable domain (other parts from reference TRBV7-2 and TRBJ2-5): GAGVSQSPSNKVTEKGKDVELRCDPISGHTALYWYRQSLGQGLEFLIYFQGNSAPDKSGLPSDRFSAERTGGSVSTLTIQRTQQEDSAVYLCASSRDRGRGETQYFGPGTRLLVL.

This clone was seen only once. The genes are TRBV28 and TRBJ2-2; D unclear. The CDR3 runs to 12 residues. With 8 bases removed from V and 6 bases from J, the gap between germline ends came to 10 bases. Germline assignment: CDR1 MDHEN and CDR2 SYDVKM. CDR3 amino acids: CASGLWAGELFF. CDR3 bases: TGTGCCAGCGGGCTTTGGGCCGGGGAGCTGTTTTTT.

The chain uses TRBV7-9 and TRBJ2-1; TRBD1 matches 10 bases. This CDR3 is built from 15 residues. CDR1 and CDR2 from the germline V gene are SEHNR and FQNEAQ (reference sequence). The V and J ends lost 5 bases and 7 bases, in that order; junction bases with no gene match: 8. This chain's CDR3 is CASSLGTGVPNEQFF. The CDR3 coding sequence is TGTGCCAGCAGCCTTGGGACAGGGGTTCCGAATGAGCAGTTCTTC.

The chain recombines TRBV13 with TRBJ1-1; 8 nucleotides agree with TRBD1. The CDR3 sequence is 13 residues long. V was clipped by 0 bases and J by 6 bases; unmatched bases: 0. Germline CDR1 and CDR2: PRHDT and FYEKMQ (reference sequence). CDR3 loop: CASSLGQGAEAFF. Written as DNA, the CDR3 is TGTGCCAGCAGCTTAGGACAGGGGGCTGAAGCTTTCTTT.

The V gene is TRBV2, the J gene TRBJ1-1, with D perhaps TRBD1 (6 bases). V lost 8 bases and J 1 base, leaving 8 bases between the germline ends. Germline V lookup: CDR1 SNHLY, CDR2 FYNNEI. The length of the CDR3 is 12 residues. CDR3 coding DNA: TGTGCCAGCCCGGACAGGAACACTGAAGCTTTCTTT. This gives the protein CASPDRNTEAFF. The whole variable domain, remainder taken from reference TRBV2 and TRBJ1-1, is EPEVTQTPSHQVTQMGQEVILRCVPISNHLYFYWYRQILGQKVEFLVSFYNNEISEKSEIFDDQFSVERPDGSNFTLKIRSTKLEDSAMYFCASPDRNTEAFFGQGTRLTVV.

The chain couples TRBV6-2 or TRBV6-3 to TRBJ1-5, with unresolved D. The V end was cut by 1 base, the J end by 7 bases, with 11 bases between. CDR3 length: 14 amino acids. Germline assignment: CDR1 MNHEY and CDR2 SVGEGT. CDR3 DNA: TGTGCCAGCAGTTACTTAGGGAGGGCCCAGCCCCAGCATTTT. It yields the protein CASSYLGRAQPQHF.

The genes are TRBV4-2 and TRBJ2-1; possibly TRBD1 for D (6 bases). Germline CDR1 LGHNA, CDR2 YNFKEQ. V was shortened by 4 bases and J by 5 bases, with 9 bases between the two germline ends. This CDR3 comprises 13 residues. The CDR3 DNA is TGTGCCAGCAGCCCACGACAGGACAATGAGCAGTTCTTC. Protein product: CASSPRQDNEQFF.

The genes are TRBV5-1 and TRBJ1-5, with D possibly being TRBD1 (6 bases). V was pared by 2 bases and J by 4 bases, with 7 bases between. This CDR3 region has 13 residues. Germline V lookup: CDR1 SGHRS, CDR2 YFSETQ. CDR3 nucleotide sequence: TGCGCCAGCAGCTTACAGGGAAATCAGCCCCAGCATTTT. Amino acid sequence: CASSLQGNQPQHF.

The chain carries TRBV6-6 and TRBJ2-7; maybe TRBD2 (5 bases). The CDR3 spans 14 residues. The V end was cut by 5 bases, the J end by 6 bases, with 17 bases between. Germline assignment: CDR1 MNHNY and CDR2 SVGAGI (reference sequence). The DNA of the CDR3 is TGTGCCAGCAGTCCCACTAGTAGGGCTCTCGAGCAGTACTTC. Its protein is CASSPTSRALEQYF.

The rearrangement joins TRBV9 to TRBJ2-1; no firm D call. Germline V gives CDR1 SGDLS, CDR2 YYNGEE. V lost 6 bases to trimming and J lost 5 bases, with 15 bases between them. The CDR3 runs 14 residues. CDR3 residues: CASTRNPRDNEQFF. CDR3 bases: TGTGCCAGCACCCGAAACCCACGGGACAATGAGCAGTTCTTC.

This clone was seen only once. J is TRBJ2-5 and V is TRBV11-3; TRBD2 matches at 8 bases. The junction had 2 bases not matched to a gene; V was cut back by 4 bases and J by 7 bases. From germline, CDR1 is SGHNT and CDR2 YENEEA. The CDR3 covers 12 residues. This CDR3 is CASSSGGGTQYF. In DNA form, the CDR3 reads TGTGCCAGCAGCTCCGGGGGGGGGACCCAGTACTTC.

CDR3 nucleotide sequence: TGTGCCAGCAGGGAGCTTGGCCGTTCGAACACTGAAGCTTTCTTT. This gives the protein CASRELGRSNTEAFF. The chain has TRBV28 and TRBJ1-1, with unresolved D. Trimming took off 6 bases at V and 1 base at J, with 15 bases between the two ends. Germline V gene lookup returns CDR1 MDHEN and CDR2 SYDVKM. This CDR3 region has 15 residues.

The chain carries TRBV4-1 and TRBJ2-5; D may be TRBD2 (6 bases). Looked up from germline, CDR1 is MGHRA and CDR2 is YSYEKL. The V gene lost 0 bases and the J gene lost 7 bases, with 21 bases spanning the gap. The length of the CDR3 is 17 residues. The CDR3 loop is CASSQDPIGGLGMTQYF. The DNA for the CDR3 is TGCGCCAGCAGCCAAGACCCAATTGGGGGACTGGGGATGACCCAGTACTTC.

The J gene is TRBJ1-1, the V gene TRBV20-1; tentatively, D is TRBD1 (6 bases). V lost 3 bases and J lost 1, with 15 bases in between. CDR3 length: 15 residues. Germline V gene data show CDR1 as DFQATT and CDR2 as SNEGSKA (reference sequence). The CDR3 nucleotides are TGCAGTGCTAGTGTCCCCGGGACACCGAACACTGAAGCTTTCTTT. Its protein product is CSASVPGTPNTEAFF.

The chain uses TRBV3-1 (or the pseudogene TRBV3-2) and TRBJ2-3, with 16 bases fitting TRBD2. The length of the CDR3 is 16 residues. Looked up from germline, CDR1 is LGHDT and CDR2 is YNNKEL (reference sequence). J gave up 9 bases and V 1 base, and 4 bases lay outside the gene matches. In DNA, the CDR3 is TGTGCCAGCAGCCAAGCCGGGACTAGCGGGAGGGCGACGCAGTATTTT. Translating it yields CASSQAGTSGRATQYF.

This chain joins TRBV7-8 and TRBJ2-7; 10 bases line up with TRBD1. There are 16 residues in the CDR3. Trimming cost V 0 bases and J 6 bases; bases outside gene matches: 8. Germline-derived CDR1 and CDR2 are SGHVS and FQNEAQ. This CDR3 is CASSLAAGTGVGEQYF. The CDR3 coding sequence is TGTGCCAGCAGCTTAGCGGCCGGGACAGGGGTGGGCGAGCAGTACTTC. Full variable domain (outside the CDR3, taken from reference TRBV7-8 and TRBJ2-7): GAGVSQSPRYKVAKRGQDVALRCDPISGHVSLFWYQQALGQGPEFLTYFQNEAQLDKSGLPSDRFFAERPEGSVSTLKIQRTQQEDSAVYLCASSLAAGTGVGEQYFGPGTRLTVT.

This rearrangement joins TRBV28 to TRBJ2-5, with D uncertain. Germline CDR1 reads MDHEN; CDR2 reads SYDVKM. V gave up 5 bases and J gave up 4 bases, with 2 bases separating them. This CDR3 has 10 amino acids. CDR3 sequence: CASSRETQYF. CDR3 DNA: TGTGCCAGCAGTCGAGAGACCCAGTACTTC.

This chain connects TRBV11-2 to TRBJ2-1; 7 bases map to TRBD2. The germline gives CDR1 SGHAT, CDR2 FQNNGV. V lost 3 bases to trimming and J lost 5 bases; unmatched junction nucleotides: 7. The CDR3 sequence is 15 residues long. CDR3 loop: CASSFRVAGNNEQFF. In DNA form, the CDR3 reads TGTGCCAGCAGCTTTCGAGTAGCGGGTAACAATGAGCAGTTCTTC.

This sequence joins TRBV9 and TRBJ1-2; the D gene is possibly TRBD1 (6 bases). The CDR3 runs 14 residues. The V end lost 3 bases, the J end lost 3 bases, and 12 bases lay between the germline ends. Germline assignment: CDR1 SGDLS and CDR2 YYNGEE. The CDR3 nucleotides read TGTGCCAGCAGCGGGGGGCGCGGGTACTATGGCTACACCTTC. Amino acid sequence: CASSGGRGYYGYTF.

The rearrangement links TRBV5-4 to TRBJ1-4; the match to TRBD1 covers 9 bases. The V segment lost 2 bases and the J segment 11 bases; nucleotides outside the gene matches: 10. This CDR3 contains 15 residues. Germline V gene sequence: CDR1 SGHNT, CDR2 YYREEE (reference sequence). CDR3 sequence: CASSFTPRTGEKLFF. As DNA, the CDR3 is TGTGCCAGCAGCTTCACCCCCCGGACAGGGGAGAAACTGTTTTTT.

The chain recombines TRBV9 with TRBJ2-5; the match to TRBD2 covers 7 bases. This CDR3 has 15 amino acids. V was pared by 4 bases and J by 5 bases, with 11 bases of the junction left unmatched. Looked up from germline, CDR1 is SGDLS and CDR2 is YYNGEE. The CDR3 bases are TGTGCCAGCAGCCAAAGAGGGGCTAGCGGCGAGACCCAGTACTTC. Amino acid sequence: CASSQRGASGETQYF.

The chain combines TRBV7-2 with TRBJ2-7; 9 positions match TRBD2. Germline V gene lookup returns CDR1 SGHTA and CDR2 FQGNSA. Trimming cost V 0 bases and J 3 bases; bases outside gene matches: 3. This CDR3 spans 15 amino acids. The CDR3 sequence is CASSLAPRGGYEQYF. The CDR3 DNA reads as TGTGCCAGCAGCTTAGCCCCGCGGGGGGGCTACGAGCAGTACTTC. The variable domain in full, with the rest retrieved from reference TRBV7-2 and TRBJ2-7, is GAGVSQSPSNKVTEKGKDVELRCDPISGHTALYWYRQSLGQGLEFLIYFQGNSAPDKSGLPSDRFSAERTGGSVSTLTIQRTQQEDSAVYLCASSLAPRGGYEQYFGPGTRLTVT.